The entry below describes one T cell receptor beta chain. The target antigen is unknown. Trimming stripped 3 bases from V and 4 bases from J, with 11 bases between. Germline CDR1 is SGHRS and CDR2 is YFSETQ. There are 13 residues in the CDR3. This sample is part of a study of graft-versus-host responses after intestinal transplantation. TCRdb keeps only in-frame clones here, not all; method: immunoSEQ multiplex PCR. Among just under 100,000 clones listed, roughly 90% were seen once. Overall study findings and caveats: Researchers found peak circulating GvH clone levels linked to early post-transplant HvG declines. Recipient marrow held GvH clones, some first seen in ileum or blood.

This rearrangement joins TRBV5-1 to TRBJ2-7; D possibly corresponds to TRBD2 (5 bases). Sequences were derived from PBMCs, sampled about 460 days after intestinal transplant. The clonotype originates from a human patient who received an intestinal transplant, so some T cells may come from the graft donor. The CDR3 DNA follows: TGCGCCAGCAGCTGGGGTCCGGGATACGAGCAGTACTTC. Protein product: CASSWGPGYEQYF.